This T cell receptor (beta chain) was identified in a study of cytomegalovirus exposure and HLA in healthy donors. Though probably carrying unrecorded immune exposures, donors were nominally healthy at sampling. The PCR ran on 60 Vbeta and 13 Jbeta primers. Clones were read by immunoSEQ multiplex PCR, and TCRdb kept only the in-frame ones, dropping some. The table includes under 200,000 clones, approximately 84% detected once. V was clipped by 0 bases and J by 0 bases, with 6 bases between them. Per germline, CDR1 LNHDA and CDR2 SQIVND (reference sequence). The CDR3 consists of 15 residues. The source of this sequence is a boy aged 2 to 10 in good health and CMV-seronegative. This chain links TRBV19 with TRBJ1-3; D is unclear. The sequenced material came from PBMCs. CDR3 DNA: TGTGCCAGTAGTATAGAGGAGACCTCTGGAAACACCATATATTTT. Translating it yields CASSIEETSGNTIYF.